This entry lists 12 T cell receptor beta chains sequenced from one sample in a study of response to subunit inactivated influenza vaccine. From the RT-PCR reads, TCRdb called clonotypes with MiXCR, one entry per CDR3 protein. The sample includes 550,000 to 800,000 distinct CDR3 sequences, 15% to 19% of them seen just once. This material consisted of PBMCs from blood, taken 11 to 12 days after vaccination. Receptor source: a man aged 45-65 years who received an inactivated influenza vaccine.

This clonotype occurred a few times. V and J are TRBV12-3 or TRBV12-4 and TRBJ2-1; 7 nucleotides match TRBD1. This CDR3 has 15 amino acids. After removal of 6 bases from V and 9 bases from J, the junction contained 14 bases not matched to a gene. This chain's CDR3 is CASSTGERGHTEQFF. The CDR3 nucleotides are TGTGCCAGCAGCACAGGGGAACGAGGGCATACTGAGCAGTTCTTC.

The rearrangement joins TRBV7-2 to TRBJ2-5; D possibly matches TRBD1 or TRBD2 (6 bases each). V was trimmed by 3 bases and J by 5 bases, leaving 13 bases between them. Germline V gives CDR1 SGHTA, CDR2 FQGNSA. CDR3 length equals 14 residues. CDR3 in amino acids: CASSFGGLGETQYF. In nucleotides, the CDR3 is TGTGCCAGCAGCTTTGGGGGGCTGGGGGAGACCCAGTACTTC. The whole variable domain, remainder taken from reference TRBV7-2 and TRBJ2-5, is GAGVSQSPSNKVTEKGKDVELRCDPISGHTALYWYRQSLGQGLEFLIYFQGNSAPDKSGLPSDRFSAERTGGSVSTLTIQRTQQEDSAVYLCASSFGGLGETQYFGPGTRLLVL.

At least ten counts were recorded for this clonotype. Its ends do not fully match the called genes, so a read error is possible. The genes are TRBV5-1 and TRBJ2-1, with a weak D call TRBD2 (5 bases). CDR1 is SGHRS, CDR2 YFSETQ, per germline. The CDR3 covers 12 residues. CDR3 protein: CASSLVRGEQFF. The CDR3 coding sequence is TGTGCCAGCAGCTTAGTTCGGGGTGAGCAGTTCTTC.

This clonotype turned up a few times. This sequence joins TRBV20-1 and TRBJ1-5, with D maybe TRBD1 (5 bases). Per germline, CDR1 DFQATT and CDR2 SNEGSKA (reference sequence). The CDR3 is 14 residues long. Trimming cost V 5 bases and J 8 bases, with 19 bases left between them. CDR3 nucleotide sequence: TGCAGTGCTGAACCGGGGGACTCAATTGAGCCCCAGCATTTT. Protein: CSAEPGDSIEPQHF.

This clonotype occurred a few times. The V call is TRBV15, the J call TRBJ1-1; D gene ambiguous. Germline CDR1 is LNHNV and CDR2 is YYDKDF (reference sequence). Deletions cut 0 bases from V and 0 bases from J, with 11 bases between. This CDR3 contains 16 residues. The CDR3, as DNA: TGTGCCACCAGCAGAGAAGAGTTTGGCATGAACACTGAAGCTTTCTTT. Translating it yields CATSREEFGMNTEAFF.

The sample holds one count of this clonotype. This chain uses TRBV12-3 or TRBV12-4 with TRBJ2-5; D not certain. This CDR3 has 15 residues. V was shortened by 5 bases and J by 4 bases, with 17 bases between the two germline ends. CDR3 sequence (DNA): TGTGCCAGCAGTCCCAGAAACTCACCCGGAGAGACCCAGTACTTC. This sequence encodes CASSPRNSPGETQYF.

A few counts support this clonotype. This chain links TRBV7-2 with TRBJ2-2; D possibly corresponds to TRBD2 (5 bases). The CDR3 loop spans 14 amino acids. The V gene's germline CDR1 is SGHTA and CDR2 FQGNSA. V lost 6 bases, J lost 4 bases, and 12 bases lay in between. The CDR3 bases are TGTGCCAGCAGATACGGACTCTCCACCGGGGAGCTGTTTTTT. It codes for CASRYGLSTGELFF.

This clonotype was seen a single time. This chain joins TRBV10-3 and TRBJ2-3, with 8 bases matching TRBD2. Germline V gene lookup returns CDR1 ENHRY and CDR2 SYGVKD. After removal of 6 bases from V and 6 bases from J, the junction contained 11 bases not matched to a gene. The CDR3 consists of 15 residues. This CDR3 is CAIRFGREGGDTQYF. The CDR3 region has the DNA TGTGCCATCAGATTCGGACGGGAGGGCGGTGATACGCAGTATTTT.

This clonotype was counted between two and nine times. The J gene is TRBJ2-1, the V gene TRBV30; perhaps TRBD1 as D (5 bases). The V gene lost 1 base and the J gene lost 6 bases, with 10 bases spanning the gap. In germline, CDR1 is GTSNPN, CDR2 SVGIG (reference sequence). CDR3 length equals 13 residues. CDR3 sequence reads: CAWSDGAFNEQFF. DNA for the CDR3: TGTGCCTGGAGTGATGGGGCCTTCAATGAGCAGTTCTTC.

This clonotype was counted between two and nine times. This chain connects TRBV28 to TRBJ2-7, with 11 positions matching TRBD1. This CDR3 region has 15 residues. J lost 3 bases, V lost 2 bases, and 3 bases had no gene match. Germline V gene lookup returns CDR1 MDHEN and CDR2 SYDVKM. CDR3 coding DNA: TGTGCCAGCAGTTTACCGGGGACAGGGGGCTACGAGCAGTACTTC. Translated: CASSLPGTGGYEQYF.

The V gene is TRBV7-2, the J gene TRBJ2-7; D gene unclear. This CDR3 has 14 amino acids. Trimming stripped 4 bases from V and 6 bases from J, with 16 bases between. Per germline, CDR1 SGHTA and CDR2 FQGNSA. In DNA, the CDR3 is TGTGCCAGCAGCTCCTCCTGGGGTAGTCTCGAGCAGTACTTC. Protein sequence: CASSSSWGSLEQYF.

This clonotype showed up just a few times. V is TRBV5-1 and J is TRBJ1-1, with D perhaps TRBD1 (6 bases). CDR3 length: 14 residues. With 3 bases removed from V and 6 bases from J, the gap between germline ends came to 15 bases. Germline V gene lookup returns CDR1 SGHRS and CDR2 YFSETQ. The CDR3 protein is CASSSTGRSAEAFF. The CDR3 bases are TGCGCCAGCAGCTCTACAGGGAGAAGCGCTGAAGCTTTCTTT.